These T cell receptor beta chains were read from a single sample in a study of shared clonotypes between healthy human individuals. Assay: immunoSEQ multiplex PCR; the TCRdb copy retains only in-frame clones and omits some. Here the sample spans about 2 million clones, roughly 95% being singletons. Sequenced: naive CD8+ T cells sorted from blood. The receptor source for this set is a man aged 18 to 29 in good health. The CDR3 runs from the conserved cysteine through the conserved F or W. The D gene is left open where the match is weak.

CDR3aa: CSVDSGSGIEKLFF; d_gene: -; v_gene: TRBV29-1
CDR3aa: CASSLLTGTETGNTIYF; d_gene: TRBD1; v_gene: TRBV4-1
CDR3aa: CASSLGDSTDTQYF; d_gene: -; v_gene: TRBV5-4
CDR3aa: CAWSVRYLGGVLSYEQYF; d_gene: -; v_gene: TRBV30
CDR3aa: CASGFRQGDTQYF; d_gene: -; v_gene: TRBV12-5
CDR3aa: CAWSVLGTNEKLFF; d_gene: -; v_gene: TRBV30
CDR3aa: CASSLVGLSGNTIYF; d_gene: -; v_gene: TRBV7-9
CDR3aa: CASSQDTTYEQYF; d_gene: -; v_gene: TRBV5-4
CDR3aa: CAITGENTEAFF; d_gene: -; v_gene: TRBV10-3
CDR3aa: CASSLVGLAGAETQYF; d_gene: TRBD2; v_gene: TRBV11-2
CDR3aa: CASSLRARGAYTDTQYF; d_gene: -; v_gene: TRBV5-1
CDR3aa: CACFGVGYTF; d_gene: -; v_gene: TRBV30
CDR3aa: CSVVEGTGTHSYEQYF; d_gene: -; v_gene: TRBV29-1
CDR3aa: CASSFRSSYNEQFF; d_gene: -; v_gene: TRBV5-8
CDR3aa: CASSLQGLNQPQHF; d_gene: -; v_gene: TRBV27
CDR3aa: CASSQDRVVYGYTF; d_gene: -; v_gene: TRBV4-1
CDR3aa: CASSVAGLGSYEQYF; d_gene: -; v_gene: TRBV9
CDR3aa: CASSTDREIYEQYF; d_gene: TRBD1; v_gene: TRBV5-1
CDR3aa: CASSLVSESYGYTF; d_gene: -; v_gene: TRBV7-9
CDR3aa: CASSPSVGYEQYF; d_gene: -; v_gene: TRBV6-5
CDR3aa: CASSREGNTEAFF; d_gene: -; v_gene: TRBV6-5
CDR3aa: CASSQGAAGYEQYF; d_gene: -; v_gene: TRBV4-3
CDR3aa: CASSPGPLPTGELFF; d_gene: -; v_gene: TRBV6-1
CDR3aa: CASSQGEGTGANVLTF; d_gene: -; v_gene: TRBV4-1
CDR3aa: CASSYGTGAYEQYF; d_gene: TRBD1; v_gene: TRBV5-1
CDR3aa: CASSPFTGYQPQHF; d_gene: -; v_gene: TRBV21-1
CDR3aa: CASIDLGYNEQFF; d_gene: -; v_gene: TRBV6-5
CDR3aa: CASSTQGPTEAFF; d_gene: -; v_gene: TRBV7-3
CDR3aa: CAWSDAPAPSYGYTF; d_gene: -; v_gene: TRBV30
CDR3aa: CASSLGRTGQEQYF; d_gene: -; v_gene: TRBV13
CDR3aa: CASSLSTRLAGDADTQYF; d_gene: TRBD2; v_gene: TRBV27
CDR3aa: CASSPTGGMDSPLHF; d_gene: -; v_gene: TRBV9
CDR3aa: CAISVSGGVYEQYF; d_gene: TRBD2; v_gene: TRBV10-3
CDR3aa: CASSTRESSYNEQFF; d_gene: -; v_gene: TRBV27
CDR3aa: CASSTRPGQAGEAFF; d_gene: TRBD1; v_gene: TRBV19
CDR3aa: CASTAWEGGQSNTIYF; d_gene: -; v_gene: TRBV28
CDR3aa: CASSENAAGYEQYF; d_gene: -; v_gene: TRBV6-1
CDR3aa: CASSEGFSYEQYF; d_gene: -; v_gene: TRBV5-4
CDR3aa: CASSLVVSAYLSYEQYF; d_gene: -; v_gene: TRBV7-2
CDR3aa: CASSFWESNPNTEAFF; d_gene: -; v_gene: TRBV7-6
CDR3aa: CASSYHSGRATDTQYF; d_gene: -; v_gene: TRBV6-5
CDR3aa: CASSSGGTEQFF; d_gene: TRBD2; v_gene: TRBV5-6
CDR3aa: CASSAPGGGEAFF; d_gene: -; v_gene: TRBV27
CDR3aa: CASSQLAGEGLKETQYF; d_gene: TRBD2; v_gene: TRBV4-1
CDR3aa: CSVTQTVREDYYGYTF; d_gene: -; v_gene: TRBV29-1
CDR3aa: CASSLGSGAGADQPQHF; d_gene: -; v_gene: TRBV7-9
CDR3aa: CASSYRESSYEQYF; d_gene: -; v_gene: TRBV2